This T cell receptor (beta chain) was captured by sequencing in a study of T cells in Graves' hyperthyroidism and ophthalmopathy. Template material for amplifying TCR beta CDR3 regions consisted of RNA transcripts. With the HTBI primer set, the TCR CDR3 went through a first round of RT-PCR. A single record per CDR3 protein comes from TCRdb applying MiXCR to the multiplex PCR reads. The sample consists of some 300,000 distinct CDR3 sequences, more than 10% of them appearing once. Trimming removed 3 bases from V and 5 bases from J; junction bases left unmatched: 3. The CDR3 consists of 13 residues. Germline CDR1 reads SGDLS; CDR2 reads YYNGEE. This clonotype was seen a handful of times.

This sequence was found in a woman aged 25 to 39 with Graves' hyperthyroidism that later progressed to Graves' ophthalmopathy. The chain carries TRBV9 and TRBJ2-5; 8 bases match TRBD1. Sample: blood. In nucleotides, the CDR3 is TGTGCCAGCAGCGGGCAGGGGGCGGAGACCCAGTACTTC. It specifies CASSGQGAETQYF. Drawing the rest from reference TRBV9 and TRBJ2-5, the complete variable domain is DSGVTQTPKHLITATGQRVTLRCSPRSGDLSVYWYQQSLDQGLQFLIQYYNGEERAKGNILERFSAQQFPDLHSELNLSSLELGDSALYFCASSGQGAETQYFGPGTRLLVL.